A single sample is the source of the 21 T cell receptor beta chains below, sequenced in a study of identical twins. TCRdb reprocessed the 5' RACE reads with MiXCR, giving one entry per CDR3 protein. The sample records about 200,000 distinct CDR3 sequences, over 5% being singletons. The same sample was also used in a study of T cells expressing NK-cell markers.

Sequencing was carried out using CD8+ T cells sorted from blood. These TCRs come from a woman in her late teens or twenties in good health.

The V gene is TRBV25-1, the J gene TRBJ1-2; 7 nucleotides align to TRBD1. Germline CDR1 reads MGHDK; CDR2 reads SYGVNS. This CDR3 region has 13 residues. Trimming cost V 5 bases and J 6 bases; bases outside gene matches: 6. CDR3 sequence reads: CASSYGQVNGYTF. The CDR3 region has the DNA TGTGCCAGCAGTTACGGACAGGTGAATGGCTACACCTTC.

This clonotype was detected only a few times. A read error may explain this, as a much larger clone is one base away. The genes are TRBV9 and TRBJ1-2; no clear D gene. From germline, CDR1 is SGDLS and CDR2 YYNGEE. V was trimmed by 0 bases and J by 6 bases, leaving 6 bases between them. CDR3 size: 12 residues. The CDR3 here is CASSVGGNGYTF. Here the CDR3 DNA reads TGTGCCAGCAGCGTAGGCGGCAATGGCTACACCTTC.

The chain is built from TRBV6-2 or TRBV6-3 and TRBJ2-3, with D possibly matching TRBD2 (5 bases). CDR1 is MNHEY and CDR2 is SVGEGT in the germline V gene. This CDR3 comprises 14 residues. V shed 3 bases and J shed 4 bases, with 11 bases lying between them. CDR3 nucleotide sequence: TGTGCCAGCAGTTATGTGGACTGGGCAGATACGCAGTATTTT. Translation gives CASSYVDWADTQYF.

The J gene is TRBJ1-2, the V gene TRBV12-3 or TRBV12-4; D ambiguous. The CDR3 has 10 residues. The ends were cut back, 8 bases at V and 8 bases at J, with 9 bases in the middle. The CDR3 protein is CASGSGGYTF. CDR3 nucleotides: TGTGCCAGCGGGAGTGGGGGCTACACCTTC.

In the case of this clonotype: Being one base from a much bigger clone, this may be a read error. V and J are TRBV5-1 and TRBJ2-1; 10 nucleotides match TRBD2. J gave up 7 bases and V 4 bases, and 8 bases lay outside the gene matches. The germline V gene has CDR1 SGHRS and CDR2 YFSETQ. The CDR3 loop spans 15 amino acids. The CDR3 loop is CASSLIGLAVNEQFF. CDR3 in DNA: TGCGCCAGCAGCCTCATAGGACTAGCGGTTAATGAGCAGTTCTTC.

Only a few counts were recorded for this clonotype. The gene calls are TRBV5-5 and TRBJ1-5, with 7 bases that match TRBD1. Per germline, CDR1 SGHKS and CDR2 YYEKEE (reference sequence). The V and J ends lost 0 bases and 0 bases, in that order; junction bases with no gene match: 9. This CDR3 has 18 amino acids. The CDR3 region is CASSLGAGGDYSNQPQHF. The CDR3 DNA sequence: TGTGCCAGCAGCTTGGGGGCAGGGGGGGACTATAGCAATCAGCCCCAGCATTTT.

This clonotype was picked up a small number of times. The chain has TRBV5-1 and TRBJ2-7; D not resolved. Trimming took off 5 bases at V and 0 bases at J, with 3 bases between the two ends. Germline V gives CDR1 SGHRS, CDR2 YFSETQ. The CDR3 sequence is 11 residues long. CDR3: CASRNSYEQYF. The CDR3 coding sequence is TGCGCCAGCAGAAACTCCTACGAGCAGTACTTC.

This clonotype has just a few counts. The chain uses TRBV6-2 or TRBV6-3 and TRBJ2-1; possibly TRBD1 or TRBD2 for D (5 bases each). There are 14 residues in the CDR3. The germline V and J ends were trimmed by 3 bases and 8 bases, with 14 bases remaining between them. Germline CDR1 MNHEY, CDR2 SVGEGT. CDR3 DNA sequence: TGTGCCAGCAGTTATGGGACCGGTTATCATGAGCAGTTCTTC. Translating it yields CASSYGTGYHEQFF.

At least ten counts were recorded for this clonotype. The chain recombines TRBV4-1 with TRBJ2-1, with a tentative D call TRBD1 (6 bases). The germline V gene has CDR1 MGHRA and CDR2 YSYEKL. The CDR3 is 14 amino acids. Trimming took 2 bases from V and 10 from J, leaving 15 bases between them. The CDR3 loop is CASSQSTGMGEQFF. The CDR3 DNA sequence: TGCGCCAGCAGCCAATCCACAGGGATGGGGGAGCAGTTCTTC.

This clonotype was detected ten times or more. The rearrangement links TRBV5-5 to TRBJ2-2, with TRBD1 matching over 8 bases. The CDR3 runs 18 residues. J was trimmed by 7 bases and V by 1 base; bases with no gene match: 15. Germline V lookup: CDR1 SGHKS, CDR2 YYEKEE (reference sequence). The DNA of the CDR3 is TGTGCCAGCAGCTTGATGCCGGGCGGACAGGGATCGGGCGGGGAGCTGTTTTTT. Its translation is CASSLMPGGQGSGGELFF. Based on the CDR3 plus reference TRBV5-5 and TRBJ2-2, the full variable domain is DAGVTQSPTHLIKTRGQQVTLRCSPISGHKSVSWYQQVLGQGPQFIFQYYEKEERGRGNFPDRFSARQFPNYSSELNVNALLLGDSALYLCASSLMPGGQGSGGELFFGEGSRLTVL.

This clonotype was seen ten or more times. The V call is TRBV12-3 or TRBV12-4, the J call TRBJ2-3; the D is unclear. V lost 7 bases to trimming and J lost 5 bases, with 22 bases between them. The CDR3 is made up of 16 amino acids. The CDR3 region has the DNA TGTGCCAGCACTCAAAGGGCCGTCGCCATGGGAGATACGCAGTATTTT. Amino acids: CASTQRAVAMGDTQYF.

This clonotype was seen ten or more times. The chain couples TRBV12-3 or TRBV12-4 to TRBJ2-1; 8 bases align to TRBD2. V was clipped by 7 bases and J by 5 bases; unmatched bases: 7. CDR3 length equals 14 residues. The CDR3 coding sequence is TGTGCCAGCACCAACCCGGGACTAGACAATGAGCAGTTCTTC. Amino acids: CASTNPGLDNEQFF.

The genes are TRBV7-9 and TRBJ2-7; TRBD2 matches at 8 bases. V was clipped by 5 bases and J by 2 bases; unmatched bases: 5. Germline CDR1 is SEHNR and CDR2 is FQNEAQ (reference sequence). The CDR3 has 14 amino acids. CDR3 in amino acids: CASSGGGRAYEQYF. The CDR3 coding sequence is TGTGCCAGCAGCGGCGGGGGGCGAGCCTACGAGCAGTACTTC.

The chain has TRBV6-4 and TRBJ2-1; D gene uncertain. CDR1 and CDR2 from the germline V gene are MRHNA and SNTAGT. V was cut by 5 bases and J by 0 bases, with 11 bases left in between. The CDR3 is 15 amino acids. CDR3 DNA: TGTGCCAGCAGTCAAGACGCGAGCTCCTACAATGAGCAGTTCTTC. The encoded protein is CASSQDASSYNEQFF.

This clonotype occurred a few times. This chain joins TRBV6-2 or TRBV6-3 and TRBJ1-2; 8 bases align to TRBD1. Trimming removed 4 bases from V and 2 bases from J; junction bases left unmatched: 6. This CDR3 spans 15 amino acids. Germline V gene data show CDR1 as MNHEY and CDR2 as SVGEGT. This CDR3 is CASSFPDRANYGYTF. The DNA of the CDR3 is TGTGCCAGCAGTTTCCCGGACAGGGCGAACTATGGCTACACCTTC.

This clonotype was counted many times. The V and J genes are TRBV2 and TRBJ2-7; 9 bases line up with TRBD2. The length of the CDR3 is 16 residues. The V gene end was trimmed by 1 base and the J gene end by 3 bases; junction bases not matched to a gene: 7. In germline, CDR1 is SNHLY, CDR2 FYNNEI. CDR3 amino acids: CASSEERAGGLYEQYF. The CDR3 nucleotides read TGTGCCAGCAGTGAAGAGCGAGCGGGGGGACTCTACGAGCAGTACTTC.

The chain joins TRBV18 to TRBJ2-1; 10 bases agree with TRBD1. The CDR3 has 24 residues. Per the germline V gene, CDR1 is KGHSH and CDR2 is LQKENI. J was trimmed by 0 bases and V by 8 bases; bases with no gene match: 31. The CDR3 is CASITSTGQGRSRGKLGSYNEQFF. CDR3 DNA: TGTGCCAGCATCACGAGCACGGGACAGGGGCGCTCACGGGGGAAGTTAGGCTCCTACAATGAGCAGTTCTTC.

In its sample, this clonotype was seen many times. The V and J genes are TRBV7-9 and TRBJ2-3, with 7 bases identical to TRBD2. Germline CDR1 and CDR2: SEHNR and FQNEAQ (reference sequence). Trimming took 3 bases from V and 2 from J; bases not matched to a gene: 8. This CDR3 contains 16 residues. In nucleotides, the CDR3 is TGTGCCAGCAGCTTCCATCCTAGCGGAAACACAGATACGCAGTATTTT. It codes for CASSFHPSGNTDTQYF.

This clonotype has a count of ten or more. This rearrangement joins TRBV6-1 to TRBJ2-1; 7 bases align to TRBD1. This CDR3 region has 18 residues. CDR1 and CDR2 (germline): MNHNS, SASEGT. V shed 6 bases and J 0 bases; nucleotides not matched to a gene: 14. The CDR3 spells CASSPSNRGPSSYNEQFF. The CDR3 DNA sequence: TGTGCCAGCAGCCCCTCCAACAGGGGCCCTAGCTCCTACAATGAGCAGTTCTTC.

This clonotype was seen more than once but under ten times. Here the CDR3 reads CASSQDGTLRNEKLFF. CDR3 nucleotide sequence: TGCGCCAGCAGCCAAGATGGGACCCTGCGAAATGAAAAACTGTTTTTT. This chain connects TRBV4-3 to TRBJ1-4, with a possible D match to TRBD1 (5 bases). V lost 0 bases and J lost 5, with 13 bases in between. The CDR3 is 16 amino acids. The germline CDR1 and CDR2 sequences are LGHNA and YSLEER.

V usage is TRBV14 and J usage is TRBJ2-7, with 8 nucleotides matching TRBD1. Germline V gives CDR1 SGHDN, CDR2 FVKESK. This CDR3 is 16 amino acids long. V lost 0 bases to trimming and J lost 1 base; unmatched junction nucleotides: 5. CDR3 sequence reads: CASSQETRTGSYEQYF. The CDR3 bases are TGTGCCAGCAGCCAAGAAACTAGGACAGGGTCCTACGAGCAGTACTTC.